This is a list of T cell receptor beta chains from one sample in a study of T cell responses to AZD1222 COVID-19 vaccine. The table came from immunoSEQ multiplex PCR; TCRdb's copy has only in-frame clones and leaves some out. The sample lists over 100,000 clones; 86% were seen once. The source was peripheral blood, collected on day 0 of AZD1222 vaccination. The receptors here all came from an adult in good health. The conserved cysteine and the conserved F or W are not part of the CDR3 here. The order of the fields is V gene, D gene, J gene, clone size, CDR3 protein. A D gene is named only where the DNA matches it firmly. The size entry is marked missing in some rows and otherwise reads once, few, many or a size class.

TRBV28	TRBD1	TRBJ1-3	-	ASRQGAGGNTIY
TRBV19	-	TRBJ2-1	-	AARDPREGEQF
TRBV5-1	TRBD1	TRBJ2-7	-	ASSRGQPSLSYEQY
TRBV12-3/TRBV12-4	-	TRBJ2-1	-	ASSAPDGNEQF
TRBV7-9	-	TRBJ2-3	-	ASRTLGPDTQY
TRBV4-1	TRBD1	TRBJ1-1	-	ASSQAGTGDTEAF
TRBV6-5	-	TRBJ2-3	-	ASKRWGEADTQY
TRBV6-5	-	TRBJ1-4	-	ASTTGEPLGKLF
TRBV6-4	-	TRBJ1-2	once	ASSVGAGGYT
TRBV2	TRBD1	TRBJ1-6	-	ASRTDRRAIFSSYNSPLH
TRBV3-1/TRBV3-2	-	TRBJ2-7	-	ASSQATRVYEQY
TRBV11-3	-	TRBJ2-4	-	ASSSWELAKNIQY
TRBV19	TRBD2	TRBJ2-3	-	ASSNGGAGSDTQY
TRBV5-1	-	TRBJ2-5	once	ASSLMSKQETQY
TRBV13	-	TRBJ2-3	-	ASSYRTVRNTDTQY
TRBV19	TRBD1	TRBJ2-5	once	ASNQDRGSETQY
TRBV14	-	TRBJ2-3	-	ASSRAPGTFADTQY
TRBV7-2	-	TRBJ1-3	-	ASSLDGRNTIY
TRBV6-6	TRBD1	TRBJ2-7	once	ASSHGGQGSYEQY
TRBV19	TRBD1	TRBJ2-2	-	ATNNRGTGELF
TRBV6-2/TRBV6-3	-	TRBJ2-2	-	ASSSRNTGELF
TRBV9	-	TRBJ2-3	few	ASSGGRSGADTQY
TRBV10-3	TRBD1	TRBJ1-4	-	AISVETGGEKLF
TRBV21-1	-	TRBJ2-1	-	ASSKGGRGPIRRQGASVNEQF
TRBV7-9	-	TRBJ1-2	-	ASSLASREGGYT
TRBV7-9	TRBD1	TRBJ2-2	-	ASSVPGQGPAGELF
TRBV5-1	-	TRBJ1-1	-	ASSGGTVNTEAF
TRBV6-2/TRBV6-3	TRBD2	TRBJ2-1	-	ASSYSPPSGLYNEQF
TRBV13	-	TRBJ1-5	-	ASAEGRGQPQH
TRBV19	-	TRBJ2-1	-	ASSIGAINEQF
TRBV29-1	TRBD1	TRBJ1-5	-	SVAGTALGQPQH
TRBV4-3	-	TRBJ2-7	once	ASSQGDSGYEQY
TRBV28	-	TRBJ1-1	once	ASSFQRSGVRRAF
TRBV3-1/TRBV3-2	TRBD1	TRBJ1-2	many	ASSPSNKGANYGYT
TRBV29-1	TRBD1	TRBJ1-2	once	SVEAFGRGPQYYGYT
TRBV28	TRBD2	TRBJ2-3	-	ASSFIGLAGVSTDTQY
TRBV4-1	TRBD1	TRBJ1-1	-	ASSQEGQANTEAF
TRBV3-1/TRBV3-2	-	TRBJ2-5	-	ASSQEETQY
TRBV28	-	TRBJ1-4	-	ASSPGTVGEKLF
TRBV30	-	TRBJ1-3	-	AWSRDLGNTIY
TRBV27	TRBD1	TRBJ1-4	-	ASTMTGTSEKLF
TRBV19	-	TRBJ2-7	once	ATTRMGDGEQY
TRBV5-4	TRBD1	TRBJ2-7	-	ASSLGQTPTYEQY
TRBV7-2	-	TRBJ2-2	-	ASSWSGTHTGELF
TRBV7-3	TRBD1	TRBJ2-7	-	ASSLRQGAYEQY
TRBV3-1/TRBV3-2	TRBD1	TRBJ2-7	-	ASSSGSGTGNNEQY
TRBV15	-	TRBJ1-1	once	ATSGGGLMNTEAF
TRBV19	-	TRBJ1-1	-	ASSDPSRDTEAF
TRBV5-1	-	TRBJ2-1	-	ASSLVRGDHEQF